This is a list of T cell receptor beta chains from one sample in a study of blood T cells in healthy people across ages. TCRdb recomputed calls from the 5' RACE reads with MiXCR, one row per CDR3 protein. Of 1.4 million to 1.5 million distinct CDR3 sequences listed, around 42% are singletons. The sample taken for sequencing was blood. The receptors shown here come from a woman between 18 and 29 years old in good health. CDR3s include the opening cysteine and the closing phenylalanine or tryptophan. Each record gives: clone size, V gene, D gene, J gene, CDR3 protein, CDR3 DNA. D genes are given only for firm matches. For some rows the clone size is stated as once, few or many, or as a class when expanded; others skip it.

>few|TRBV21-1|-|TRBJ2-7
CASSRTGRTYEQYF
TGTGCCAGCAGCAGGACAGGGCGCACCTACGAGCAGTACTTC
>few|TRBV20-1|-|TRBJ2-1
CSAITGTSYNEQFF
TGCAGTGCTATCACCGGTACCTCCTACAATGAGCAGTTCTTC
>-|TRBV6-1|-|TRBJ1-2
CASSELGSTGYTF
TGTGCCAGCAGTGAACTGGGATCCACTGGCTACACCTTC
>-|TRBV20-1|-|TRBJ2-5
CSASRLSLRRGLPKETQYF
TGCAGTGCTAGTAGGCTCTCATTGAGGCGGGGCCTCCCGAAAGAGACCCAGTACTTC
>few|TRBV5-1|TRBD1|TRBJ1-1
CASSTGRQGLEAFF
TGCGCCAGCAGCACCGGGAGACAGGGGCTTGAAGCTTTCTTT
>-|TRBV6-1|-|TRBJ1-2
CASSEEQGFKRLSTF
TGTGCCAGCAGTGAAGAACAGGGCTTCAAACGGCTGAGCACCTTC
>-|TRBV20-1|TRBD2|TRBJ2-7
CSASSGTSASYEQYF
TGCAGTGCTAGCTCCGGGACTAGCGCGTCCTACGAGCAGTACTTC
>-|TRBV7-9|-|TRBJ1-1
CASSTSGNTEAFF
TGTGCCAGCAGCACGAGCGGGAACACTGAAGCTTTCTTT
>-|TRBV7-9|-|TRBJ2-3
CASSSALAQLTDTQYF
TGTGCCAGCAGCTCCGCCCTAGCGCAGCTCACAGATACGCAGTATTTT
>many|TRBV6-2/TRBV6-3|-|TRBJ2-7
CASSPGNSYEQYF
TGTGCCAGCAGCCCAGGTAACTCCTACGAGCAGTACTTC
>-|TRBV20-1|TRBD2|TRBJ2-5
CSAITTSGGQATQYF
TGCAGTGCCATCACGACTAGCGGGGGCCAGGCGACCCAGTACTTC
>-|TRBV29-1|-|TRBJ2-7
CSVRGSSYERYF
TGCAGCGTTCGCGGTAGCTCCTACGAGCGGTACTTC
>many|TRBV10-3|-|TRBJ2-3
CAINAGSTDTQYF
TGTGCCATCAATGCGGGAAGCACAGATACGCAGTATTTT
>few|TRBV4-1|-|TRBJ1-2
CASSQVILWAGRDGYTF
TGCGCCAGCAGCCAAGTCATCCTCTGGGCAGGGCGAGATGGCTACACCTTC